Here is one T cell receptor (beta chain) with its context. The antigen remains unidentified. Germline V gene lookup returns CDR1 LNHDA and CDR2 SQIVND (reference sequence). The CDR3 has 15 residues. With 5 bases clipped from V and 4 bases from J, the junction kept 8 bases outside the gene matches. This sample is part of a study of cytomegalovirus exposure and HLA in healthy donors. Overall study findings and caveats: Reports described diagnosis of cytomegalovirus status by the classifier as highly specific and sensitive. Cytomegalovirus-associated TCR beta chains were listed, numbering 150 to 200.

The assay was immunoSEQ multiplex PCR, and TCRdb's table has in-frame clones only and misses some. Of a few hundred thousand clones in the sample, about nine tenths are singletons; the top ten hold approximately 0.86%. The TCR comes from a woman between 18 and 30 years old in good health and CMV-seronegative. The chain employs TRBV19 and TRBJ1-2; 9 bases align to TRBD1. Sequencing was done on a sample of PBMCs. CDR3 protein: CASSPGDREFYGYTF. The CDR3 DNA reads as TGTGCCAGTAGTCCGGGGGACAGGGAATTCTATGGCTACACCTTC.